A single sample gave rise to the 27 T cell receptor beta chains below, sequenced in a study of human T cells and chemical hapten exposure. Specified time point: pre-sensitization, week 0. The treatment is: therapeutic diphenylcyclopropenone sensitization with weekly scalp DPC. Using its own MiXCR run on the RACE reads, TCRdb lists one record per CDR3 protein. The sample carries roughly 380,000 distinct CDR3 sequences, around 5.5% recorded once. Sequenced material: whole blood, taken in connection with sensitization to the hapten diphenylcyclopropenone (DPC). The receptors here all came from a woman aged 45-65 years with alopecia areata. Some clones in this sample may be carry-over from other donors' samples.

This clonotype was counted at least ten times. The chain combines TRBV18 with TRBJ1-1; D perhaps matches TRBD1 (6 bases). The CDR3 covers 13 residues. Germline V gene lookup returns CDR1 KGHSH and CDR2 LQKENI. V shed 4 bases and J shed 6 bases, with 12 bases lying between them. The CDR3 region is CASSLTGSAEAFF. The CDR3 coding sequence is TGTGCCAGCTCACTCACAGGGAGTGCTGAAGCTTTCTTT.

This clonotype was found a few times. The chain combines TRBV4-3 with TRBJ1-1; D gene ambiguous. Germline CDR1 and CDR2: LGHNA and YSLEER. V lost 1 base, J lost 5 bases, and 11 bases lay in between. This CDR3 region has 14 residues. Written as DNA, the CDR3 is TGCGCCAGCAGCCAAGGGTCAGGAGGAACTGAAGCTTTCTTT. This translates into CASSQGSGGTEAFF.

This clonotype was detected a few times. The rearrangement uses TRBV4-3 and TRBJ1-2, with D tentatively TRBD1 (5 bases). The germline V and J ends were trimmed by 6 bases and 6 bases, with 20 bases remaining between them. The CDR3 is 15 residues long. The germline V gene has CDR1 LGHNA and CDR2 YSLEER. The CDR3 sequence is CASSPTFWEGNGYTF. CDR3 DNA: TGCGCCAGCAGTCCAACGTTTTGGGAGGGGAATGGCTACACCTTC.

The table lists this clonotype with many counts. The V and J genes are TRBV18 and TRBJ1-2; 7 bases line up with TRBD1. CDR3 length equals 13 residues. After removal of 6 bases from V and 4 bases from J, the junction contained 5 bases not matched to a gene. The germline V gene encodes CDR1 KGHSH and CDR2 LQKENI. The CDR3 bases are TGTGCCAGCTCCCCGGACAGGTCCTATGGCTACACCTTC. Amino acid sequence: CASSPDRSYGYTF. Full variable domain (remainder filled in from reference TRBV18 and TRBJ1-2): NAGVMQNPRHLVRRRGQEARLRCSPMKGHSHVYWYRQLPEEGLKFMVYLQKENIIDESGMPKERFSAEFPKEGPSILRIQQVVRGDSAAYFCASSPDRSYGYTFGSGTRLTVV.

This clonotype was recorded at least ten times. The rearrangement joins TRBV2 to TRBJ1-2; 8 bases align to TRBD1. The germline V gene encodes CDR1 SNHLY and CDR2 FYNNEI. V dropped 1 base and J dropped 0; count of bases not matched to a gene: 4. The CDR3 has 16 residues. This CDR3 is CASSEGTGLSNYGYTF. CDR3 nucleotide sequence: TGTGCCAGCAGTGAAGGGACAGGGCTCTCTAACTATGGCTACACCTTC.

The table lists this clonotype with a few counts. This chain uses TRBV7-6 with TRBJ2-7; 11 bases are a match to TRBD1. This CDR3 spans 15 amino acids. The germline V gene encodes CDR1 SGHVS and CDR2 FNYEAQ. With V trimmed by 5 bases and J by 0 bases, 3 bases remained unmatched. The CDR3 coding sequence is TGTGCCAGCAGCCCCGGGACAGGGGGCTCCTACGAGCAGTACTTC. This translates into CASSPGTGGSYEQYF. The full variable domain, rest sourced from reference TRBV7-6 and TRBJ2-7, is GAGVSQSPRYKVTKRGQDVALRCDPISGHVSLYWYRQALGQGPEFLTYFNYEAQQDKSGLPNDRFSAERPEGSISTLTIQRTEQRDSAMYRCASSPGTGGSYEQYFGPGTRLTVT.

On this clonotype itself: It may be a read error: a sequence one base away is much more abundant. The J gene is TRBJ2-2, the V gene TRBV29-1; 10 bases agree with TRBD2. The germline CDR1 and CDR2 sequences are SQVTM and ANQGSEA. Trimming removed 7 bases from V and 7 bases from J; junction bases left unmatched: 9. The CDR3 is made up of 14 amino acids. CDR3: CSAPGTSACGELFF. As DNA, the CDR3 is TGCAGCGCCCCTGGGACTAGCGCGTGCGGGGAGCTGTTTTTT.

This clonotype has ten or more counts. The chain joins TRBV5-6 to TRBJ1-1, with D possibly being TRBD1 (6 bases). CDR1 is SGHDT and CDR2 is YYEEEE in the germline V gene. This CDR3 has 14 residues. Trimming pared 0 bases from V and 1 base from J, leaving 7 bases between. CDR3 sequence reads: CASSLGQANTEAFF. The CDR3 DNA is TGTGCCAGCAGCTTGGGACAGGCGAACACTGAAGCTTTCTTT. The whole variable domain, remainder taken from reference TRBV5-6 and TRBJ1-1, is DAGVTQSPTHLIKTRGQQVTLRCSPKSGHDTVSWYQQALGQGPQFIFQYYEEEERQRGNFPDRFSGHQFPNYSSELNVNALLLGDSALYLCASSLGQANTEAFFGQGTRLTVV.

This clonotype was observed a few times. This CDR3 is CASSLGTPFGNYGYTF. The CDR3 coding sequence is TGTGCCAGCAGTCTCGGGACACCCTTCGGGAACTATGGCTACACCTTC. The V call is TRBV12-3 or TRBV12-4, the J call TRBJ1-2; possibly TRBD1 for D (6 bases). Trimming removed 5 bases at V and 2 bases at J, with 18 bases between. CDR3 length equals 16 residues.

This clonotype occurred a few times. The J gene is TRBJ2-7, the V gene TRBV4-2; D possibly corresponds to TRBD2 (5 bases). Germline V gene data show CDR1 as LGHNA and CDR2 as YNFKEQ. V was shortened by 1 base and J by 6 bases, with 13 bases between the two germline ends. This CDR3 is built from 14 residues. CDR3 in amino acids: CASSQVGLPGEQYF. The CDR3 DNA reads as TGTGCCAGCAGCCAAGTCGGACTTCCGGGCGAGCAGTACTTC.

This clonotype was counted ten times or more. V is TRBV11-2 and J is TRBJ1-1; D unresolved. Germline V gives CDR1 SGHAT, CDR2 FQNNGV. The CDR3 consists of 13 residues. Trimming pared 0 bases from V and 9 bases from J, leaving 11 bases between. CDR3 DNA: TGTGCCAGCAGCTTAGATAGTCCGGGTAAAGCTTTCTTT. Translating gives CASSLDSPGKAFF. The full variable domain, its missing parts supplied by reference TRBV11-2 and TRBJ1-1, is EAGVAQSPRYKIIEKRQSVAFWCNPISGHATLYWYQQILGQGPKLLIQFQNNGVVDDSQLPKDRFSAERLKGVDSTLKIQPAKLEDSAVYLCASSLDSPGKAFFGQGTRLTVV.

This clonotype was seen more than once but under ten times. The chain recombines TRBV29-1 with TRBJ2-3; TRBD2 matches at 8 bases. In germline, CDR1 is SQVTM, CDR2 ANQGSEA. This CDR3 spans 16 amino acids. V was pared by 4 bases and J by 4 bases, with 13 bases of the junction left unmatched. Here the CDR3 reads CSVAGPAGGYSDTQYF. CDR3 in DNA: TGCAGCGTTGCTGGGCCGGCGGGGGGTTATTCAGATACGCAGTATTTT.

This clonotype was detected many times. The chain recombines TRBV6-5 with TRBJ2-3, with D perhaps TRBD1 or TRBD2 (5 bases each). The germline V and J ends were trimmed by 6 bases and 0 bases, with 10 bases remaining between them. The CDR3 spans 14 residues. Germline values: CDR1 MNHEY, CDR2 SVGAGI. The CDR3 nucleotides are TGTGCCAGCAGGTCGTGGGGGAGCACAGATACGCAGTATTTT. Protein sequence: CASRSWGSTDTQYF.

This clonotype has ten or more counts. The genes are TRBV28 and TRBJ1-5, with TRBD1 as a possible D gene (5 bases). CDR3 length equals 15 residues. Trimming stripped 6 bases from V and 2 bases from J, with 14 bases between. Germline CDR1 reads MDHEN; CDR2 reads SYDVKM. The CDR3 region is CASSPNRQRNQPQHF. The CDR3, as DNA: TGTGCCAGCAGCCCCAATCGACAGCGCAATCAGCCCCAGCATTTT.

The rearrangement uses TRBV15 and TRBJ1-1; no clear D. V dropped 1 base and J dropped 5 bases, with 5 bases sitting between them. Germline assignment: CDR1 LNHNV and CDR2 YYDKDF (reference sequence). CDR3 length: 12 residues. The CDR3 loop reads CATSRGGTEAFF. CDR3 DNA sequence: TGTGCCACCAGCAGAGGAGGGACTGAAGCTTTCTTT.

This clonotype has a handful of counts. V gene TRBV5-6 combines with J gene TRBJ1-1; 7 nucleotides line up with TRBD1. CDR1 SGHDT and CDR2 YYEEEE come from the germline V gene. The CDR3 is 16 residues long. The J segment lost 0 bases and the V segment lost 2 bases, leaving 7 bases of the junction unmatched. The DNA of the CDR3 is TGTGCCAGCAGCTTAGCACAGGGGACCATGAACACTGAAGCTTTCTTT. This encodes CASSLAQGTMNTEAFF. Drawing the rest from reference TRBV5-6 and TRBJ1-1, the complete variable domain is DAGVTQSPTHLIKTRGQQVTLRCSPKSGHDTVSWYQQALGQGPQFIFQYYEEEERQRGNFPDRFSGHQFPNYSSELNVNALLLGDSALYLCASSLAQGTMNTEAFFGQGTRLTVV.

The chain is built from TRBV7-9 and TRBJ2-3, with 8 bases aligning to TRBD2. Germline lookup yields CDR1 SEHNR and CDR2 FQNEAQ (reference sequence). The junction had 3 bases not matched to a gene; V was cut back by 5 bases and J by 2 bases. The CDR3 is 14 residues long. CDR3 DNA sequence: TGTGCCAGCAGCCAGCGGGGGACCACAGATACGCAGTATTTT. Protein sequence: CASSQRGTTDTQYF.

This clonotype has a count of ten or more. This sequence joins TRBV13 and TRBJ2-3; 14 bases are shared with TRBD2. The CDR3 is 20 residues long. The V gene end was trimmed by 3 bases and the J gene end by 2 bases; junction bases not matched to a gene: 13. Germline CDR1 is PRHDT and CDR2 is FYEKMQ (reference sequence). CDR3 sequence: CASSFRLTSGRGAHTDTQYF. The CDR3, as DNA: TGTGCCAGCAGCTTCCGTCTGACTAGCGGGAGGGGAGCGCACACAGATACGCAGTATTTT.

This clonotype was observed at least ten times. The rearrangement joins TRBV29-1 to TRBJ2-3; 12 bases are a match to TRBD2. The CDR3 totals 16 residues. CDR1 is SQVTM and CDR2 is ANQGSEA in the germline V gene. As DNA, the CDR3 is TGCAGTCTCCGAGGGGGGACTAGCGGGAGCACAGATACGCAGTATTTT. Its protein is CSLRGGTSGSTDTQYF.

The V call is TRBV29-1, the J call TRBJ1-5; D gene unclear. Between the trimmed V and J ends, which lost 8 bases and 0 bases, there was a span of 11 bases. Germline V gene sequence: CDR1 SQVTM, CDR2 ANQGSEA. The CDR3 extends over 13 amino acids. The CDR3 coding sequence is TGCAGCTACCAGGAGAATAGCAATCAGCCCCAGCATTTT. Encoded protein: CSYQENSNQPQHF.

This clonotype was counted only a few times. The V gene is TRBV7-2, the J gene TRBJ2-7; TRBD2 matches at 7 bases. Per germline, CDR1 SGHTA and CDR2 FQGNSA. V shed 3 bases, J shed 1 base, and the junction held 3 bases outside the gene matches. The CDR3 length is 14 residues. The DNA of the CDR3 is TGTGCCAGCAGCTTTGCGGGGGTGTCCTACGAGCAGTACTTC. It specifies CASSFAGVSYEQYF.

The rearrangement links TRBV20-1 to TRBJ2-1, with D possibly matching TRBD2 (6 bases). The germline CDR1 and CDR2 sequences are DFQATT and SNEGSKA (reference sequence). Trimming pared 2 bases from V and 0 bases from J, leaving 14 bases between. The CDR3 loop spans 16 amino acids. DNA of the CDR3: TGCAGTGCTAGAAGATTAGCGGTTCTCTCCTACAATGAGCAGTTCTTC. As protein: CSARRLAVLSYNEQFF.

This clonotype was counted at least ten times. V gene TRBV7-9 combines with J gene TRBJ1-2; D may be TRBD1 (5 bases). Germline-derived CDR1 and CDR2 are SEHNR and FQNEAQ (reference sequence). With 5 bases removed from V and 2 bases from J, the gap between germline ends came to 12 bases. The CDR3 is made up of 14 amino acids. CDR3 sequence: CASSEAGTNYGYTF. Written as DNA, the CDR3 is TGTGCCAGCAGCGAGGCGGGGACCAACTATGGCTACACCTTC.

The chain has TRBV29-1 and TRBJ2-1; weak D call: TRBD1 (9 bases). The germline CDR1 and CDR2 sequences are SQVTM and ANQGSEA. The CDR3 loop spans 14 amino acids. V lost 6 bases and J lost 5, with 17 bases in between. For the CDR3, the DNA is TGCAGCGTCCGGGGGGGACAGGGCCACAATGAGCAGTTCTTC. Translated, it gives CSVRGGQGHNEQFF.

V gene TRBV2 combines with J gene TRBJ1-4; 7 nucleotides match TRBD1. Germline values: CDR1 SNHLY, CDR2 FYNNEI. The CDR3 spans 14 residues. Trimming took 4 bases from V and 4 from J; bases not matched to a gene: 3. The CDR3 protein is CASSGQGGNEKLFF. CDR3 sequence (DNA): TGTGCCAGCAGTGGACAGGGCGGTAATGAAAAACTGTTTTTT.

This clonotype has at least ten counts. The V and J genes are TRBV27 and TRBJ2-1, with D maybe TRBD2 (5 bases). Deletions cut 6 bases from V and 0 bases from J, with 12 bases between. The CDR3 sequence is 15 residues long. Germline values: CDR1 MNHEY, CDR2 SMNVEV (reference sequence). The CDR3 region has the DNA TGTGCCAGCAGCCCCCCGGGGAGCTCCTACAATGAGCAGTTCTTC. Its protein product is CASSPPGSSYNEQFF.

The table lists this clonotype with many counts. The chain has TRBV7-9 and TRBJ2-3; tentative D call: TRBD1 (5 bases). Deletions cut 4 bases from V and 6 bases from J, with 8 bases between. CDR1 and CDR2 (germline): SEHNR, FQNEAQ (reference sequence). CDR3 size: 12 residues. The CDR3 bases are TGTGCCAGCAGCTCCAAGGGGGATACGCAGTATTTT. Translating it yields CASSSKGDTQYF.